This T cell receptor beta chain was sequenced in a study of CD4+ T cells in melanoma. This CDR3 region has 14 residues. V shed 9 bases, J shed 5 bases, and the junction held 10 bases outside the gene matches. Germline CDR1 WSHSY, CDR2 SAAADI. Using immunoSEQ multiplex PCR, the repertoire was profiled, and TCRdb retains in-frame clones only, with some absent. The data contain approximately 16,000 clones, over 80% of them singletons. Concerning this clone: Its antigen is unidentified.

Study-level findings and limits: A reported correlation linked neoantigen-specific CD4+ T cells to CD8+, macrophage and B cell function. Reportedly, melanoma neoantigen-specific CD4+ T cells showed varied differentiation states.

This rearrangement joins TRBV10-2 to TRBJ1-1; 9 bases line up with TRBD1. Sequencing was done on a sample of cells from a culture (not recorded whether cultured in vitro). The receptor comes from a human donor with melanoma. The CDR3 coding sequence is TGCGCCAGTTGCCGGGACAGGGCGGCAACTGAAGCTTTCTTT. It specifies CASCRDRAATEAFF.